Each of the 15 T cell receptor beta chains below was sequenced from the same sample in a study of blood T cell repertoires in COVID-19. TCRdb's table, derived via immunoSEQ multiplex PCR, lists solely in-frame clones and lacks some. The table lists nearly 110,000 clones, less than 80% of them singletons, with 6.2% in the top ten. The specimen sequenced was peripheral blood. The source is a man aged 80 or over with COVID-19, enrolled during active disease.

This clone was detected only once. The J gene is TRBJ2-3, the V gene TRBV18; 7 bases agree with TRBD2. From germline, CDR1 is KGHSH and CDR2 LQKENI. The CDR3 extends over 15 amino acids. J lost 3 bases, V lost 8 bases, and 11 bases had no gene match. CDR3 amino acids: CASQQFAGETDTQYF. For the CDR3, the DNA is TGTGCCAGCCAACAGTTTGCGGGAGAAACAGATACGCAGTATTTT.

Only a few counts were recorded for this clone. The CDR3 nucleotides read TGTGCCAGCAGCTGGACTAGCGGGAGTTTGGATACGCAGTATTTT. Residues: CASSWTSGSLDTQYF. V usage is TRBV7-3 and J usage is TRBJ2-3, with 13 bases lining up with TRBD2. There are 15 residues in the CDR3. The trim removed 4 bases at V and 6 bases at J, leaving 4 bases unmatched. The germline gives CDR1 SGHTA, CDR2 FQGTGA.

The genes are TRBV28 and TRBJ2-7, with D possibly matching TRBD1 (5 bases). This CDR3 has 13 amino acids. V lost 3 bases, J lost 3 bases, and 9 bases lay in between. CDR1 is MDHEN and CDR2 is SYDVKM in the germline V gene. CDR3 amino acids: CASSFPDNYEQYF. The CDR3 region has the DNA TGTGCCAGCAGTTTTCCGGACAACTACGAGCAGTACTTC.

This rearrangement joins TRBV7-3 to TRBJ2-3; 15 positions match TRBD2. The CDR3 covers 15 residues. The V gene's germline CDR1 is SGHTA and CDR2 FQGTGA. After removal of 4 bases from V and 4 bases from J, the junction contained 0 bases not matched to a gene. CDR3 bases: TGTGCCAGCAGCTGGACTAGCGGGAGGGCAGATACGCAGTATTTT. Protein product: CASSWTSGRADTQYF.

The chain couples TRBV5-5 to TRBJ2-1; 7 bases align to TRBD2. Trimming cost V 4 bases and J 9 bases; bases outside gene matches: 10. The CDR3 totals 14 residues. Germline loops: CDR1 SGHKS, CDR2 YYEKEE (reference sequence). The CDR3 loop reads CASSLRLAPSEQFF. The CDR3 coding sequence is TGTGCCAGCAGCCTCCGACTAGCCCCCAGTGAGCAGTTCTTC. Based on the CDR3 plus reference TRBV5-5 and TRBJ2-1, the full variable domain is DAGVTQSPTHLIKTRGQQVTLRCSPISGHKSVSWYQQVLGQGPQFIFQYYEKEERGRGNFPDRFSARQFPNYSSELNVNALLLGDSALYLCASSLRLAPSEQFFGPGTRLTVL.

V and J are TRBV12-3 or TRBV12-4 and TRBJ1-2, with D perhaps matching TRBD1 (5 bases). CDR3 size: 13 residues. The V end was cut by 10 bases, the J end by 3 bases, with 15 bases between. The CDR3 DNA reads TGTGCCACCAGCTTGGGGGGAGACTATGGCTACACCTTC. Amino acids: CATSLGGDYGYTF.

This CDR3 is CASSGGLAGEHEQFF. Written as DNA, the CDR3 is TGTGCCAGCAGCGGGGGACTAGCGGGAGAACATGAGCAGTTCTTC. The V gene is TRBV7-8, the J gene TRBJ2-1, with 14 bases that match TRBD2. The junction had 5 bases not matched to a gene; V was cut back by 5 bases and J by 8 bases. This CDR3 comprises 15 residues. Germline-derived CDR1 and CDR2 are SGHVS and FQNEAQ. Using reference TRBV7-8 and TRBJ2-1 for the parts outside the CDR3, the full variable domain is GAGVSQSPRYKVAKRGQDVALRCDPISGHVSLFWYQQALGQGPEFLTYFQNEAQLDKSGLPSDRFFAERPEGSVSTLKIQRTQQEDSAVYLCASSGGLAGEHEQFFGPGTRLTVL.

CDR3 residues: CASSASGAGNEQFF. As DNA, the CDR3 is TGCGCCAGCAGTGCCAGCGGGGCGGGCAATGAGCAGTTCTTC. V usage is TRBV10-2 and J usage is TRBJ2-1, with 7 bases fitting TRBD2. The CDR3 runs 14 residues. V shed 4 bases, J shed 6 bases, and the junction held 6 bases outside the gene matches. Germline values: CDR1 WSHSY, CDR2 SAAADI.

This rearrangement joins TRBV9 to TRBJ2-7; 7 positions agree with TRBD2. J lost 2 bases, V lost 0 bases, and 5 bases had no gene match. The germline gives CDR1 SGDLS, CDR2 YYNGEE. The CDR3 consists of 15 residues. CDR3 sequence: CASSVAGGSAYEQYF. CDR3 DNA sequence: TGTGCCAGCAGCGTAGCAGGCGGGAGCGCCTACGAGCAGTACTTC.

The table lists this clone with a few counts. The chain employs TRBV7-6 and TRBJ2-7; 10 bases line up with TRBD2. Trimming took 5 bases from V and 2 from J; bases not matched to a gene: 24. Per the germline V gene, CDR1 is SGHVS and CDR2 is FNYEAQ. The CDR3 has 21 amino acids. Written as DNA, the CDR3 is TGTGCCAGCAGCCCCCGGGCCCCAGTCCCGAGACTAGCGGGCAATACCTACGAGCAGTACTTC. Translating gives CASSPRAPVPRLAGNTYEQYF.

This sequence joins TRBV18 and TRBJ2-1; D perhaps matches TRBD1 (6 bases). Between the trimmed V and J ends, which lost 0 bases and 7 bases, there was a span of 10 bases. The CDR3 has 14 residues. Per the germline V gene, CDR1 is KGHSH and CDR2 is LQKENI. The CDR3 DNA sequence: TGTGCCAGCTCACCACCGAACAGGGAGAATGAGCAGTTCTTC. Encoded protein: CASSPPNRENEQFF.

This clone was detected only once. The V and J genes are TRBV21-1 and TRBJ1-1; the DNA was not compared with TRBD1, the D call given in the table. TRBV21-1 is assigned pseudogene status. The CDR3 spans 13 residues. The CDR3 protein is CARVAGVNTEAFF. The CDR3 DNA reads TGTGCCAGGGTGGCAGGGGTGAACACTGAAGCTTTCTTT.

In this sample, this clone turned up once. The chain links TRBV7-6 to TRBJ2-7; D perhaps matches TRBD2 (5 bases). The V end was cut by 5 bases, the J end by 4 bases, with 15 bases between. The CDR3 is 14 residues long. Germline CDR1 reads SGHVS; CDR2 reads FNYEAQ. The CDR3 DNA reads TGTGCCAGCAGCACAGCGCGTGGCGGGTACGAGCAGTACTTC. Translating gives CASSTARGGYEQYF.

This clone was seen only once. The chain has TRBV27 and TRBJ2-7; tentative D call: TRBD2 (7 bases). V dropped 8 bases and J dropped 3 bases, with 17 bases sitting between them. Germline lookup yields CDR1 MNHEY and CDR2 SMNVEV (reference sequence). The CDR3 covers 14 residues. The CDR3, as DNA: TGTGCCAGCGGGAGGGGGATTCACGGCTACGAGCAGTACTTC. Its translation: CASGRGIHGYEQYF.

This clone has just one count. V gene TRBV6-5 combines with J gene TRBJ2-3; 8 bases are shared with TRBD2. The CDR3 covers 14 residues. Germline V gene lookup returns CDR1 MNHEY and CDR2 SVGAGI. Germline trimming cut 6 bases from V and 2 bases from J; bases unmatched to any gene: 4. CDR3 loop: CASSFGGVTDTQYF. The CDR3 DNA sequence: TGTGCCAGCAGCTTCGGGGGGGTCACAGATACGCAGTATTTT.